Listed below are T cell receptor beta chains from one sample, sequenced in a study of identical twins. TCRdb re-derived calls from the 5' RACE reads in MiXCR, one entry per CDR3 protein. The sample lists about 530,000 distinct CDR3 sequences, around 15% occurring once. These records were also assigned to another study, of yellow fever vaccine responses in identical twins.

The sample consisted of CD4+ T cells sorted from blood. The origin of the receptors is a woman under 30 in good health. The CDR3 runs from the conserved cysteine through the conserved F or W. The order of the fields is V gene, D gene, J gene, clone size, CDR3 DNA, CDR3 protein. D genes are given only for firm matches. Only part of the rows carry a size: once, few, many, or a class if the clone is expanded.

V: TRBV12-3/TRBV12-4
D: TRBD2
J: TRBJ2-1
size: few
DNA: TGTGCCAGCAGTTTTCTTACTAGCGGATTGAATGAGCAGTTCTTC
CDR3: CASSFLTSGLNEQFF

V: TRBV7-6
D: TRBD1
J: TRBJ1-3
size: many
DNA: TGTGCCAGCAGCCGGGACAGGGGCGCTGGAAACACCATATATTTT
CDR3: CASSRDRGAGNTIYF

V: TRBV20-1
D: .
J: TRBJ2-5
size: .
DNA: TGCAGTGCTAGAGACTTCTACTCCGGGACGCAAGAGACCCAGTACTTC
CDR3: CSARDFYSGTQETQYF

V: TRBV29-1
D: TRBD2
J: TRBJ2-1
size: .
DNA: TGCAGCGTCGAGGCGCTAGCGGGGGCCTTTGAGCAGTTCTTC
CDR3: CSVEALAGAFEQFF

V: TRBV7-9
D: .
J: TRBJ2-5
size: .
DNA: TGTGCCAGCAGCTTAGCTGGACTCGAGACCCAGTACTTC
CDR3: CASSLAGLETQYF

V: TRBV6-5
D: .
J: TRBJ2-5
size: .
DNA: TGTGCCAGCAGTTACTCTCCTACCACCGCAGGTTCCCTAAAAGAGACCCAGTACTTC
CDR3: CASSYSPTTAGSLKETQYF

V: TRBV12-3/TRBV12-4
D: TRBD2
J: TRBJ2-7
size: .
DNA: TGTGCCAGCAGCGCTCGGGGAGGGGCAACCTACGAGCAGTACTTC
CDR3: CASSARGGATYEQYF

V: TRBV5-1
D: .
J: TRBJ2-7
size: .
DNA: TGCGCCACGCCCGGGGGCTCCTACGAGCAGTACTTC
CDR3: CATPGGSYEQYF

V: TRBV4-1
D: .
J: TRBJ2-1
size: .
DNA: TGCGCCAGCAGCCAAGATAGGCAGAGGGCCTACAATGAGCAGTTCTTC
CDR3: CASSQDRQRAYNEQFF

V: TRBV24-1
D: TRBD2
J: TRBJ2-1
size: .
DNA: TGTGCCACCAGTCCGACTAGCGGGACCCCGTTCGTTTACAATGAGCAGTTCTTC
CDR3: CATSPTSGTPFVYNEQFF

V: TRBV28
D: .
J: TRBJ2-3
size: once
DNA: TGTGCCAGCAGTTTATGGGGGGGATCCAACACAGATACGCAGTATTTT
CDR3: CASSLWGGSNTDTQYF

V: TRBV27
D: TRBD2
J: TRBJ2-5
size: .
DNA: TGTGCCAGCAGCCTCCTTAGTAGCGGGAGATGGGAGACCCAGTACTTC
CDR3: CASSLLSSGRWETQYF

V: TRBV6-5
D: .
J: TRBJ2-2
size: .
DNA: TGTGCCAGCAGTTACATGGGGGCAGACACCGGGGAGCTGTTTTTT
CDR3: CASSYMGADTGELFF

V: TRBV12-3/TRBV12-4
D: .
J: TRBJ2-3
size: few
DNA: TGTGCCAGCAGTTTAAGCACGACTACACTCACAGATACGCAGTATTTT
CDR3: CASSLSTTTLTDTQYF

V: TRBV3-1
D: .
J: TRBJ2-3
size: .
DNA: TGTGCCAGCAGCCAAGGAGACAGGGAGGTTCAAGGTACGCAGTATTTT
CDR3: CASSQGDREVQGTQYF

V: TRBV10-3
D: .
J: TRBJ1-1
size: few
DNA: TGTGCCATCAGTGAGTCGCTCGGGGGGGACACTGAAGCTTTCTTT
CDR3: CAISESLGGDTEAFF

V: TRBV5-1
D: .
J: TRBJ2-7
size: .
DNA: TGCGCCAGCAGCCAAGGGACTGTTAGCTCCTACGAGCAGTACTTC
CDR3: CASSQGTVSSYEQYF

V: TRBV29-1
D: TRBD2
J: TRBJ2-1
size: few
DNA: TGCAGCGTTGAGAGGTCGCCTAGCGGGTCCTACAATGAGCAGTTCTTC
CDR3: CSVERSPSGSYNEQFF

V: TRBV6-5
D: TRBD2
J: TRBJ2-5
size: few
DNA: TGTGCCAGCAGTTACTCGACTAGCGGGGGGGCTGGGGAGACCCAGTACTTC
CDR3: CASSYSTSGGAGETQYF

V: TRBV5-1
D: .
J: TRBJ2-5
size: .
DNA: TGCGCCAGCAGCTTGATTCCGGGCTGCCAAGAGACCCAGTACTTC
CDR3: CASSLIPGCQETQYF